A single sample gave rise to the 27 T cell receptor beta chains below, sequenced in a study of blood T cell repertoires in COVID-19. Only in-frame clones appear in the TCRdb table, and some are missing; sequencing was by immunoSEQ multiplex PCR. The data show 95,000 to 110,000 clones, roughly 82% seen once. Material for sequencing was peripheral blood. Every receptor here comes from a man aged 55-75 years with acute or convalescent COVID-19.

The J gene is TRBJ2-5, the V gene TRBV7-9; 7 nucleotides match TRBD1. CDR1 is SEHNR and CDR2 is FQNEAQ in the germline V gene (reference sequence). CDR3 length: 15 residues. The V gene end was trimmed by 6 bases and the J gene end by 5 bases; junction bases not matched to a gene: 12. CDR3: CASRPRQGYEETQYF. The CDR3 DNA reads as TGTGCCAGCAGACCTCGACAGGGTTACGAGGAGACCCAGTACTTC. The variable domain in full, with the rest retrieved from reference TRBV7-9 and TRBJ2-5, is DTGVSQNPRHKITKRGQNVTFRCDPISEHNRLYWYRQTLGQGPEFLTYFQNEAQLEKSRLLSDRFSAERPKGSFSTLEIQRTEQGDSAMYLCASRPRQGYEETQYFGPGTRLLVL.

This chain uses TRBV7-2 with TRBJ1-6, with D unclear. The CDR3 consists of 16 residues. Looked up from germline, CDR1 is SGHTA and CDR2 is FQGNSA. V was clipped by 0 bases and J by 4 bases, with 10 bases between them. CDR3 DNA: TGTGCCAGCAGCTTAGCCCCGCGCGGATATAATTCACCCCTCCACTTT. This sequence encodes CASSLAPRGYNSPLHF.

The chain is built from TRBV29-1 and TRBJ2-1, with D possibly matching TRBD1 (6 bases). Germline V gene data show CDR1 as SQVTM and CDR2 as ANQGSEA. CDR3 length equals 15 residues. The V gene lost 7 bases and the J gene lost 3 bases, with 19 bases spanning the gap. This CDR3 reads CSATLIGGIYNEQFF. The CDR3 nucleotides read TGCAGCGCCACGCTTATAGGGGGAATCTACAATGAGCAGTTCTTC.

The genes are TRBV7-2 and TRBJ2-1; D call uncertain. Trimming cost V 7 bases and J 5 bases, with 12 bases left between them. Germline V gene lookup returns CDR1 SGHTA and CDR2 FQGNSA. This CDR3 region has 13 residues. The CDR3: CASTNYMDNEQFF. CDR3 DNA: TGTGCCAGCACCAATTACATGGACAATGAGCAGTTCTTC.

The rearrangement links TRBV3-1 (or the pseudogene TRBV3-2) to TRBJ2-1; 10 bases are a match to TRBD2. The germline V gene encodes CDR1 LGHDT and CDR2 YNNKEL (reference sequence). This CDR3 is built from 12 residues. The CDR3 sequence: CRSGRRYNEQFF. Here the CDR3 DNA reads TGTCGTAGCGGGAGGCGTTACAATGAGCAGTTCTTC.

This clone has only one observation. The rearrangement joins TRBV11-1 to TRBJ2-7; 9 nucleotides align to TRBD2. V was pared by 6 bases and J by 3 bases, with 6 bases of the junction left unmatched. CDR1 and CDR2 from the germline V gene are SGHAT and FQDESV (reference sequence). This CDR3 spans 14 amino acids. In DNA, the CDR3 is TGTGCCAGCAGACCCTCGACTAGCGGCTACGAGCAGTACTTC. Amino acids: CASRPSTSGYEQYF.

This clone came up a few times. CDR3 sequence reads: CASRDRGIQPQHF. Here the CDR3 DNA reads TGTGCCAGCAGGGACAGGGGGATTCAGCCCCAGCATTTT. The chain has TRBV19 and TRBJ1-5; the match to TRBD1 covers 11 bases. V dropped 9 bases and J dropped 6; count of bases not matched to a gene: 4. The germline V gene encodes CDR1 LNHDA and CDR2 SQIVND (reference sequence). The CDR3 runs to 13 residues.

The rearrangement links TRBV5-1 to TRBJ1-1, with D unresolved. Trimming took 0 bases from V and 5 from J, leaving 8 bases between them. The V gene's germline CDR1 is SGHRS and CDR2 YFSETQ. The CDR3 spans 13 residues. The CDR3 here is CASSLVRQTEAFF. The CDR3 DNA sequence: TGCGCCAGCAGCTTGGTCAGACAAACTGAAGCTTTCTTT.

The V gene is TRBV4-3, the J gene TRBJ1-4, with 9 nucleotides matching TRBD1. V was pared by 4 bases and J by 7 bases, with 7 bases of the junction left unmatched. The CDR3 has 15 amino acids. Germline lookup yields CDR1 LGHNA and CDR2 YSLEER. CDR3 sequence reads: CASSPYRGRVEKLFF. The CDR3 DNA sequence: TGCGCCAGCAGCCCCTACAGGGGGCGCGTTGAAAAACTGTTTTTT.

This clone was picked up one time. This rearrangement joins TRBV11-2 to TRBJ2-7, with D possibly being TRBD1 (5 bases). V lost 0 bases, J lost 12 bases, and 15 bases lay in between. The CDR3 is 13 residues long. The V gene's germline CDR1 is SGHAT and CDR2 FQNNGV. The DNA for the CDR3 is TGTGCCAGCAGCTTAGATCTCAACAGGAGAGCGTACTTC. Encoded protein: CASSLDLNRRAYF.

The chain links TRBV6-2 or TRBV6-3 to TRBJ2-3, with 12 bases identical to TRBD2. The V gene's germline CDR1 is MNHEY and CDR2 SVGEGT. CDR3 size: 17 residues. The ends lost 1 base at V and 2 bases at J; junction bases unmatched: 4. CDR3 in amino acids: CASSYFRTSGNTDTQYF. Here the CDR3 DNA reads TGTGCCAGCAGTTACTTTCGGACTAGCGGGAACACAGATACGCAGTATTTT.

J is TRBJ2-1 and V is TRBV5-4; TRBD2 is a possible D gene (5 bases). Germline lookup yields CDR1 SGHNT and CDR2 YYREEE (reference sequence). V lost 5 bases and J lost 10, with 16 bases in between. The CDR3 is 13 amino acids. CDR3 sequence reads: CASSSGLVVEQFF. CDR3 bases: TGTGCCAGCAGTTCTGGACTCGTGGTCGAGCAGTTCTTC.

This chain uses TRBV6-5 with TRBJ1-2, with TRBD1 as a possible D gene (6 bases). Germline CDR1 is MNHEY and CDR2 is SVGAGI. The CDR3 consists of 13 residues. The V end was cut by 0 bases, the J end by 8 bases, with 10 bases between. The CDR3 spells CASSYSDRGGYTF. CDR3 sequence (DNA): TGTGCCAGCAGTTACTCGGACAGAGGAGGCTACACCTTC.

The chain joins TRBV2 to TRBJ2-2; TRBD1 matches 8 bases. Germline values: CDR1 SNHLY, CDR2 FYNNEI. With V trimmed by 5 bases and J by 4 bases, 0 bases remained unmatched. The CDR3 length is 13 residues. In DNA form, the CDR3 reads TGTGCCAGCAGTACAGGGGGCACCGGGGAGCTGTTTTTT. Amino acids: CASSTGGTGELFF. The whole variable domain, filled in from reference TRBV2 and TRBJ2-2, reads EPEVTQTPSHQVTQMGQEVILRCVPISNHLYFYWYRQILGQKVEFLVSFYNNEISEKSEIFDDQFSVERPDGSNFTLKIRSTKLEDSAMYFCASSTGGTGELFFGEGSRLTVL.

The V and J genes are TRBV7-3 and TRBJ1-1, with a possible D match to TRBD1 (6 bases). Trimming stripped 8 bases from V and 4 bases from J, with 14 bases between. Per the germline V gene, CDR1 is SGHTA and CDR2 is FQGTGA. This CDR3 has 13 residues. CDR3 sequence reads: CASRYRVRTEAFF. The CDR3 coding sequence is TGTGCCAGCCGATACAGGGTCCGCACTGAAGCTTTCTTT.

The genes are TRBV7-8 and TRBJ2-1, with 9 bases identical to TRBD2. V was pared by 2 bases and J by 0 bases, with 8 bases of the junction left unmatched. CDR1 and CDR2 (germline): SGHVS, FQNEAQ. The CDR3 contains 18 residues. The CDR3 region has the DNA TGTGCCAGCAGCTTACGGCTAGCGGGACCGAGCTCCTACAATGAGCAGTTCTTC. Its protein is CASSLRLAGPSSYNEQFF.

This clone appeared once. The CDR3 nucleotides read TGTGCCAGCAGGCGAGACTACGAGCAGTACTTC. This codes for CASRRDYEQYF. The J gene is TRBJ2-7, the V gene TRBV28; D unresolved. Deletions cut 6 bases from V and 3 bases from J, with 6 bases between. The germline CDR1 and CDR2 sequences are MDHEN and SYDVKM. This CDR3 is 11 amino acids long.

This clone was observed many times. CDR3: CASSEGQDRGKLFF. The CDR3 DNA is TGTGCCAGCAGTGAAGGACAGGACCGCGGAAAACTGTTTTTT. The rearrangement joins TRBV6-1 to TRBJ1-4; possibly TRBD1 for D (6 bases). The CDR3 is 14 amino acids. Germline V gives CDR1 MNHNS, CDR2 SASEGT. V lost 1 base and J 10 bases, leaving 13 bases between the germline ends.

The chain employs TRBV28 and TRBJ2-6, with unresolved D. This CDR3 region has 16 residues. V lost 2 bases to trimming and J lost 0 bases, with 8 bases between them. Germline-derived CDR1 and CDR2 are MDHEN and SYDVKM. Written as DNA, the CDR3 is TGTGCCAGCAGTTTAGGGCAGTACTCTGGGGCCAACGTCCTGACTTTC. Its translation: CASSLGQYSGANVLTF.

This clone occurred many times. Germline is not matched at one junction end, which may reflect a read error. The chain is built from TRBV7-7 and TRBJ2-2, with 9 nucleotides matching TRBD1. Germline values: CDR1 SSHAT, CDR2 FNYEAQ (reference sequence). The CDR3 consists of 17 residues. The CDR3 DNA reads as TGTGCTAGCAGTCTTTCTCAACAGGGGGCTTCGACCGGGGAGCTGTTTTTT. This codes for CASSLSQQGASTGELFF.

The V call is TRBV16, the J call TRBJ1-3; 8 nucleotides agree with TRBD1. CDR3 length equals 16 residues. Trimming at V came to 0 bases and at J to 3 bases, leaving 4 bases not matched to a gene. Germline V CDR1 and CDR2: KGHSY, FQNENV. CDR3 DNA sequence: TGTGCCAGCAGCCAATCGGCCAGGGGGCTTGGAAACACCATATATTTT. Its protein product is CASSQSARGLGNTIYF.

The chain employs TRBV6-5 and TRBJ2-5, with a possible D match to TRBD2 (6 bases). Germline V gene lookup returns CDR1 MNHEY and CDR2 SVGAGI. V was clipped by 3 bases and J by 1 base, with 15 bases between them. This CDR3 has 16 residues. CDR3 nucleotides: TGTGCCAGCAGTTATATCTTCACTAGCCTCCAAGAGACCCAGTACTTC. It codes for CASSYIFTSLQETQYF.

The V call is TRBV30, the J call TRBJ1-1, with D unresolved. CDR1 GTSNPN and CDR2 SVGIG come from the germline V gene (reference sequence). CDR3 length equals 13 residues. V was shortened by 4 bases and J by 0 bases, with 9 bases between the two germline ends. CDR3 sequence: CAWTAGLNTEAFF. For the CDR3, the DNA is TGTGCCTGGACGGCAGGTTTGAACACTGAAGCTTTCTTT.

The chain has TRBV5-1 and TRBJ1-5; possibly TRBD1 for D (6 bases). The CDR3 has 15 amino acids. The V gene's germline CDR1 is SGHRS and CDR2 YFSETQ. The V end lost 0 bases, the J end lost 8 bases, and 15 bases lay between the germline ends. The CDR3 is CASSLAGGLTEPQHF. For the CDR3, the DNA is TGCGCCAGCAGCTTGGCCGGGGGGCTAACGGAGCCCCAGCATTTT.

V and J are TRBV6-5 and TRBJ1-5; the D gene is possibly TRBD1 (5 bases). CDR1 is MNHEY, CDR2 SVGAGI, per germline. V was cut by 2 bases and J by 6 bases, with 11 bases left in between. The CDR3 extends over 14 amino acids. This CDR3 is CASSYDGQGQPQHF. CDR3 nucleotides: TGTGCCAGCAGTTACGACGGGCAGGGTCAGCCCCAGCATTTT.

DNA of the CDR3: TGTGCCAGTGCCACTAGCGGGAGATCAGATACGCAGTATTTT. Residues: CASATSGRSDTQYF. The rearrangement joins TRBV19 to TRBJ2-3; 11 nucleotides agree with TRBD2. The germline gives CDR1 LNHDA, CDR2 SQIVND (reference sequence). This CDR3 is built from 14 residues. Trimming cost V 8 bases and J 4 bases; bases outside gene matches: 5.

The V call is TRBV6-5, the J call TRBJ2-3; D unresolved. Trimming stripped 4 bases from V and 3 bases from J, with 5 bases between. This CDR3 contains 12 residues. In germline, CDR1 is MNHEY, CDR2 SVGAGI. CDR3 sequence: CASSSGTDTQYF. As DNA, the CDR3 is TGTGCCAGCAGTTCAGGAACAGATACGCAGTATTTT.